The rows below give T cell receptor beta chains drawn from one sample of a study of blood T cell repertoires in COVID-19. The assay was immunoSEQ multiplex PCR, and TCRdb's table has in-frame clones only and misses some. The sample lists 150,000 or so clones, over 80% occurring once. Sequencing input: PBMCs or T cells enriched from blood (not recorded which). The origin of the receptors is a man between 65 and 80 years old who had been exposed to COVID-19. Each CDR3 is given with its conserved first and last residue. The D gene is left open where the match is weak. The listing skips clone size in some rows; elsewhere it reads once, few, many or a size class.

v_call	j_call	clone_size	d_call	cdr3_aa	cdr3_nt
TRBV11-2	TRBJ1-1	once	.	CASSSQEGRTEAFF	TGTGCCAGCAGCTCGCAGGAGGGGAGAACTGAAGCTTTCTTT
TRBV10-1	TRBJ1-4	.	.	CASSDGGTNEKLFF	TGCGCCAGCAGTGACGGTGGAACTAATGAAAAACTGTTTTTT
TRBV3-1/TRBV3-2	TRBJ2-1	.	TRBD1	CASSPGQVGGNEQFF	TGTGCCAGCAGCCCCGGACAGGTAGGAGGCAATGAGCAGTTCTTC
TRBV6-2/TRBV6-3	TRBJ1-1	.	.	CASSFRAERTEAFF	TGTGCCAGCAGTTTCAGGGCCGAACGCACTGAAGCTTTCTTT
TRBV30	TRBJ2-5	.	TRBD1	CAWARETHGQGDHWETQYF	TGTGCCTGGGCCAGGGAGACCCACGGACAGGGGGATCACTGGGAGACCCAGTACTTC
TRBV18	TRBJ2-7	.	.	CASSLREGAEQYF	TGTGCCAGCTCACTTAGAGAGGGTGCCGAGCAGTACTTC
TRBV5-1	TRBJ2-7	.	TRBD2	CASSLAGGKAHEQYF	TGCGCCAGCAGCTTGGCCGGGGGGAAAGCACACGAGCAGTACTTC
TRBV6-5	TRBJ2-7	.	.	CASSYSLRGNEQYF	TGTGCCAGCAGTTACTCCCTCAGGGGAAACGAGCAGTACTTC
TRBV19	TRBJ2-4	.	TRBD1	CASSDRTGANIQYF	TGTGCCAGTAGTGATCGGACAGGAGCAAACATTCAGTACTTC
TRBV7-2	TRBJ2-7	.	TRBD1	CASSVPSGTGNEQYF	TGTGCCAGCAGCGTTCCTTCCGGGACAGGGAACGAGCAGTACTTC
TRBV6-6	TRBJ2-7	.	TRBD2	CASSYSTGGVQYF	TGTGCCAGCAGTTACTCGACGGGGGGGGTACAGTACTTC
TRBV4-3	TRBJ1-4	.	TRBD1	CASSQGTGREKLFF	TGCGCCAGCAGCCAGGGGACAGGGCGGGAAAAACTGTTTTTT
TRBV24-1	TRBJ1-1	.	.	CATSGITNTEAFF	TGTGCCACCAGTGGAATTACAAACACTGAAGCTTTCTTT
TRBV19	TRBJ2-7	.	.	CASGGGGRDEQYF	TGTGCCAGTGGGGGTGGAGGGCGAGACGAGCAGTACTTC
TRBV10-3	TRBJ2-7	.	.	CAIRGDGQSYEQYF	TGTGCCATCAGAGGGGATGGACAATCCTACGAGCAGTACTTC
TRBV5-4	TRBJ1-2	.	TRBD1	CASRSGQNYGYTF	TGTGCCAGCAGATCGGGACAGAACTATGGCTACACCTTC
TRBV25-1	TRBJ1-2	.	.	CARAQVPANYGYTF	TGTGCCAGGGCACAGGTCCCAGCTAACTATGGCTACACCTTC
TRBV9	TRBJ2-3	.	.	CASSASPDTQYF	TGTGCCAGCAGTGCTAGCCCAGATACGCAGTATTTT
TRBV14	TRBJ1-1	.	.	CASSQVGANTEAFF	TGTGCCAGCAGCCAAGTAGGGGCGAACACTGAAGCTTTCTTT
TRBV28	TRBJ2-3	.	.	CASSSTGTPTTDTQYF	TGTGCCAGCAGTTCGACTGGGACACCAACCACAGATACGCAGTATTTT
TRBV6-2/TRBV6-3	TRBJ1-2	.	.	CASSMPATANYGYTF	TGTGCCAGCAGTATGCCAGCAACAGCTAACTATGGCTACACCTTC
TRBV4-3	TRBJ2-7	few	TRBD2	CASSQAQAGGLSYEQYF	TGCGCCAGCAGCCAAGCGCAAGCGGGGGGCCTCTCCTACGAGCAGTACTTC
TRBV30	TRBJ1-1	.	.	CAWSPRGGDTEAFF	TGTGCCTGGAGTCCGAGGGGAGGGGACACTGAAGCTTTCTTT
TRBV6-1	TRBJ1-1	.	.	CASSEGYMNTEAFF	TGTGCCAGCAGTGAAGGGTACATGAACACTGAAGCTTTCTTT
TRBV7-3	TRBJ1-1	.	.	CASSQRTAPSEAFF	TGTGCCAGCAGCCAGAGGACAGCCCCCAGTGAAGCTTTCTTT
TRBV6-5	TRBJ1-1	.	.	CASSPTRTEAFF	TGTGCCAGCAGTCCTACTAGGACTGAAGCTTTCTTT
TRBV30	TRBJ1-1	.	.	CAWSAMTAGWTEAFF	TGTGCCTGGAGTGCGATGACAGCAGGATGGACTGAAGCTTTCTTT
TRBV10-3	TRBJ1-6	.	.	CAISESQGSNSPLHF	TGTGCCATCAGTGAAAGTCAGGGAAGCAATTCACCCCTCCACTTT
TRBV5-4	TRBJ2-7	.	.	CASSPGTRSSYEQYF	TGTGCCAGCAGCCCCGGGACTCGGAGCTCCTACGAGCAGTACTTC
TRBV11-2	TRBJ2-7	.	TRBD1	CASILTGTGPYEQYF	TGTGCCAGCATCCTTACGGGGACAGGACCCTACGAGCAGTACTTC
TRBV15	TRBJ2-5	.	.	CATSRGPGEETQYF	TGTGCCACCAGCAGAGGCCCAGGGGAAGAGACCCAGTACTTC
TRBV5-5	TRBJ1-2	.	TRBD1	CASSSGQLNNYGYTF	TGTGCCAGCAGCTCGGGACAGCTTAATAACTATGGCTACACCTTC
TRBV7-2	TRBJ1-1	.	.	CASSFQKMNTEAFF	TGTGCCAGCAGCTTCCAAAAAATGAACACTGAAGCTTTCTTT
TRBV7-2	TRBJ2-1	.	TRBD2	CASSLSPGGTAYNEQFF	TGTGCCAGCAGCCTCTCTCCGGGAGGAACGGCCTACAATGAGCAGTTCTTC
TRBV19	TRBJ1-2	few	.	CASSMGGDYGYTF	TGTGCCAGTAGTATGGGTGGAGACTATGGCTACACCTTC
TRBV6-5	TRBJ1-2	.	TRBD1	CASGQVGTGRGYTF	TGTGCCAGCGGACAAGTCGGGACAGGGAGGGGCTACACCTTC
TRBV20-1	TRBJ2-7	.	.	CSASRRDKSYEQYF	TGCAGTGCTAGTAGAAGGGACAAGAGCTACGAGCAGTACTTC
TRBV3-1/TRBV3-2	TRBJ1-2	.	TRBD1	CASGGGNYGYTF	TGTGCCTCAGGAGGGGGCAACTATGGCTACACCTTC
TRBV18	TRBJ1-1	.	TRBD1	CASSPTGANTEAFF	TGTGCCAGCTCACCAACAGGGGCGAACACTGAAGCTTTCTTT
TRBV30	TRBJ1-1	.	TRBD1	CAWTSGGTEAFF	TGTGCCTGGACTTCAGGGGGGACTGAAGCTTTCTTT
TRBV5-4	TRBJ2-2	.	.	CASRKESGTGELFF	TGTGCCAGCAGAAAAGAATCGGGCACCGGGGAGCTGTTTTTT